The present T cell receptor (beta chain) was sequenced within a study of OX40 agonist ivuxolimab in advanced cancers. Background on the study: Every 2 weeks, patients got intravenous ivuxolimab at one of six dose levels (0.01-10 mg/kg). Partial responses were achieved by three patients, one with hepatocellular carcinoma and two with cutaneous melanoma. Overall study results and limits: The study observed clonal expansion of CD4+ and CD8+ blood T cells by week 6 at 0.1 to 3.0 mg/kg.

Blood sampling took place at baseline, cycle 4 day 1, and cycle 7 day 1. The V end was cut by 0 bases, the J end by 2 bases, with 13 bases between. In germline, CDR1 is MNHNS, CDR2 SASEGT. The CDR3 is 16 amino acids. As regards this clone: Antigen: not known.

TCRdb keeps only in-frame clones here, not all; method: immunoSEQ multiplex PCR. This table holds some 99,000 clones, roughly 83% found once. The source was CD4+ or CD8+ T cells sorted from blood, collected in a trial of the OX40 agonist ivuxolimab. The clonotype comes from an adult with an advanced solid tumor such as melanoma, head and neck, liver or kidney cancer. V usage is TRBV6-1 and J usage is TRBJ2-5, with D maybe TRBD1 (5 bases). The DNA of the CDR3 is TGTGCCAGCAGTGAAGCGGGGCTAGTAGGGCAAGAGACCCAGTACTTC. Protein sequence: CASSEAGLVGQETQYF.